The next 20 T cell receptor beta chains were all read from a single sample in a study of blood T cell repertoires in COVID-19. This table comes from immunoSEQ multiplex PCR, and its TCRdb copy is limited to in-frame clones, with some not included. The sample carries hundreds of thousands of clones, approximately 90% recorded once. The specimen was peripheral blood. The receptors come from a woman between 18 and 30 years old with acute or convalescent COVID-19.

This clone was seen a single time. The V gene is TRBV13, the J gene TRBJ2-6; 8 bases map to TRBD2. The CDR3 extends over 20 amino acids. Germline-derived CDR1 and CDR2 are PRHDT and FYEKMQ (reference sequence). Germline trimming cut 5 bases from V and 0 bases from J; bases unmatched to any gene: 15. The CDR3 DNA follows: TGTGCCAGCAGCCGCCGGGGCGGGGGGTCTCTCCTCTCTGGGGCCAACGTCCTGACTTTC. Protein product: CASSRRGGGSLLSGANVLTF.

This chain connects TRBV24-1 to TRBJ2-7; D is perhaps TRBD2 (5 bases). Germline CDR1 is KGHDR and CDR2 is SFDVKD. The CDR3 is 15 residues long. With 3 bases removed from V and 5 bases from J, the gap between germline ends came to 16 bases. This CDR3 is CATSDAGPYPNEQYF. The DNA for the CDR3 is TGTGCCACCAGTGATGCGGGTCCGTACCCCAACGAGCAGTACTTC.

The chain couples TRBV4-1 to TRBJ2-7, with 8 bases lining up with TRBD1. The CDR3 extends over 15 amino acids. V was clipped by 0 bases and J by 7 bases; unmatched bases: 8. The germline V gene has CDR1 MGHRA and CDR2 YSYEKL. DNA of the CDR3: TGCGCCAGCAGCCAAGATTTGGGCAGGGGGCGAGAGCAGTACTTC. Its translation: CASSQDLGRGREQYF.

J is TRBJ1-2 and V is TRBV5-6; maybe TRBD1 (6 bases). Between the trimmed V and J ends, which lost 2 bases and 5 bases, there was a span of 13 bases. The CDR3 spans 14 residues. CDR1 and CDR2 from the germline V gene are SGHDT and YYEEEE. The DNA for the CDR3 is TGTGCCAGCAGCTTAATACTACAGGGATATGGCTACACCTTC. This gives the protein CASSLILQGYGYTF.

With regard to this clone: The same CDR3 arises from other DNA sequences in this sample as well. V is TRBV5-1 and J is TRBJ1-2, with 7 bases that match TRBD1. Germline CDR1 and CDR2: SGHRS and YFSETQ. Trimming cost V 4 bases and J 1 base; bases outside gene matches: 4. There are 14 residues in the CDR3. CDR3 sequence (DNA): TGCGCCAGCAGCCCCCGGGACAGTAACTATGGCTACACCTTC. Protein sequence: CASSPRDSNYGYTF.

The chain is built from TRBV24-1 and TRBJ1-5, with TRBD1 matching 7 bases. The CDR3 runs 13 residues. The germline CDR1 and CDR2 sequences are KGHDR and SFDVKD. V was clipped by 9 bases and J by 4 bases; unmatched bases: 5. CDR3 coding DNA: TGTGCCACCCAAGGACAGGCTAATCAGCCCCAGCATTTT. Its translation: CATQGQANQPQHF.

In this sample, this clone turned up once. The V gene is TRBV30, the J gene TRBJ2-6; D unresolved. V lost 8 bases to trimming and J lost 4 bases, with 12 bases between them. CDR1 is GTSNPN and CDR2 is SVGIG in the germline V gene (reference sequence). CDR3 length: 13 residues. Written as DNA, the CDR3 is TGTGCCAGAGACACTTCCGGGGCCAACGTCCTGACTTTC. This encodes CARDTSGANVLTF.

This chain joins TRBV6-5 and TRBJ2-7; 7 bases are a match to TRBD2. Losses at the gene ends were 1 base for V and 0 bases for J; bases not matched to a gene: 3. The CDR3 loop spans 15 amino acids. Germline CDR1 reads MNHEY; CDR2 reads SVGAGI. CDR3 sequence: CASSYYAGDSYEQYF. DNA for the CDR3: TGTGCCAGCAGTTACTACGCGGGAGACTCCTACGAGCAGTACTTC.

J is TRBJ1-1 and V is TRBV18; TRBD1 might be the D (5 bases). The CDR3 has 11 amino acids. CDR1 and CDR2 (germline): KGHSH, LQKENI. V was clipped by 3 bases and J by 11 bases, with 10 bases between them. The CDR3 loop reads CASSPTDKAFF. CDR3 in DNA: TGTGCCAGCTCACCGACAGACAAGGCTTTCTTT.

The CDR3 reads CASSQGGSTDTQYF. CDR3 nucleotide sequence: TGCGCCAGCAGCCAGGGTGGGTCCACAGATACGCAGTATTTT. This chain links TRBV5-1 with TRBJ2-3; D may be TRBD1 (5 bases). Germline V gene data show CDR1 as SGHRS and CDR2 as YFSETQ. The CDR3 has 14 residues. The ends were cut back, 4 bases at V and 2 bases at J, with 11 bases in the middle.

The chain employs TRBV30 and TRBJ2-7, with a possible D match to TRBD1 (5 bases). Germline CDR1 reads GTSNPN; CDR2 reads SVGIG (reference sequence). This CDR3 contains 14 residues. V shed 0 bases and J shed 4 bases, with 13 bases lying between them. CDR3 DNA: TGTGCCTGGAGTGTTGGGTTCAGGGCATACGAGCAGTACTTC. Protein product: CAWSVGFRAYEQYF.

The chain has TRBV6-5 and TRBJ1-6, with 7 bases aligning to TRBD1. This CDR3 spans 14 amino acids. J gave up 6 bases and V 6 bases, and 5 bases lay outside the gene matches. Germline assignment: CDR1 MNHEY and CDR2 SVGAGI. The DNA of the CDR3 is TGTGCCAGCAGAACCGGGACAGCTAATTCACCCCTCCACTTT. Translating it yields CASRTGTANSPLHF.

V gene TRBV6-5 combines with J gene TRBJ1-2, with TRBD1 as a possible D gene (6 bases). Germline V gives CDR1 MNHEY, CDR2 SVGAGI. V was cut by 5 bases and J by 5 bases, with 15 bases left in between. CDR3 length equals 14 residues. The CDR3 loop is CASSPGGGRYGYTF. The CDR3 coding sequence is TGTGCCAGCAGTCCCGGGGGGGGGCGGTATGGCTACACCTTC.

The CDR3 loop is CATSGHRSDEAFF. The CDR3 DNA reads as TGTGCCACCAGTGGTCACAGGTCTGATGAAGCTTTCTTT. The chain has TRBV24-1 and TRBJ1-1; possibly TRBD1 for D (5 bases). V lost 5 bases and J 7 bases, leaving 13 bases between the germline ends. This CDR3 has 13 amino acids. Germline CDR1 KGHDR, CDR2 SFDVKD.

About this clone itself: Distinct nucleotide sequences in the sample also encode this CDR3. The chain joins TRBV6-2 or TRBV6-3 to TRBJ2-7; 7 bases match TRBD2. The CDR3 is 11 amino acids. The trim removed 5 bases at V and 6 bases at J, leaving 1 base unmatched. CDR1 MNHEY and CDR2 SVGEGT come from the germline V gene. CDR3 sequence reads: CASSTGGEQYF. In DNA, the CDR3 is TGTGCCAGCAGTACGGGAGGCGAGCAGTACTTC.

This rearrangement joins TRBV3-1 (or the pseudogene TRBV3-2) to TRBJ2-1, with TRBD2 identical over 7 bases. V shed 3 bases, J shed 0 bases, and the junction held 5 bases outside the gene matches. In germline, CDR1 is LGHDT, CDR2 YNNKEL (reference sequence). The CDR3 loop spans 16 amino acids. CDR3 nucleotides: TGTGCCAGCAGCCATTCCGGGGGGAGCTCCTACAATGAGCAGTTCTTC. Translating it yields CASSHSGGSSYNEQFF.

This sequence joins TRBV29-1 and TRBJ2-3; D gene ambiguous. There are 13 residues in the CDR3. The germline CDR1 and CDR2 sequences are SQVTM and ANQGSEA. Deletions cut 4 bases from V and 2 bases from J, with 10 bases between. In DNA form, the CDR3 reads TGCAGCGTTGGGTCCAGGCCCACAGATACGCAGTATTTT. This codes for CSVGSRPTDTQYF.

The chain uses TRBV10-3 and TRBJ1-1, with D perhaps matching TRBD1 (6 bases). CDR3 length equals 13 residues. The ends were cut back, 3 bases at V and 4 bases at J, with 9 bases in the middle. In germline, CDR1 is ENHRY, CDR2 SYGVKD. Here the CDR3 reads CAISEGGGTEAFF. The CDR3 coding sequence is TGTGCCATCAGTGAAGGGGGGGGCACTGAAGCTTTCTTT.

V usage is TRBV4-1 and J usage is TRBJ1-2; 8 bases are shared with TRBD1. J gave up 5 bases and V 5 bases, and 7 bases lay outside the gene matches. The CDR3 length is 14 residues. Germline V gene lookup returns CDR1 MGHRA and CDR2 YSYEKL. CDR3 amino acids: CASSSGQGPYGYTF. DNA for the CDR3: TGCGCCAGCAGCTCAGGACAGGGACCGTATGGCTACACCTTC.

The CDR3 region has the DNA TGTGCCAGCAGCCCTAAACTCCGGGACAGAACTTACAAGGACACTGAAGCTTTCTTT. Translation gives CASSPKLRDRTYKDTEAFF. The rearrangement joins TRBV3-1 (or the pseudogene TRBV3-2) to TRBJ1-1, with TRBD1 identical over 7 bases. The CDR3 has 19 residues. Trimming at V came to 4 bases and at J to 3 bases, leaving 20 bases not matched to a gene. The germline V gene encodes CDR1 LGHDT and CDR2 YNNKEL (reference sequence).